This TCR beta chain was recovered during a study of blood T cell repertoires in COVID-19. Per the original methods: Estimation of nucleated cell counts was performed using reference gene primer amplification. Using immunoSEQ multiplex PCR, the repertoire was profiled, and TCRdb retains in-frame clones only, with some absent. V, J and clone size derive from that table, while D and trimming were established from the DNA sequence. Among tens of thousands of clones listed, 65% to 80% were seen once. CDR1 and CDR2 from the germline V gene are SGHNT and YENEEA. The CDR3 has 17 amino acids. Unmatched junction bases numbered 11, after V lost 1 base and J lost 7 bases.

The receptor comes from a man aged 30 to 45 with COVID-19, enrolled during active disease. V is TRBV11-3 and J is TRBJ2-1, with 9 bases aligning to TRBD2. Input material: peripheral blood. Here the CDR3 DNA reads TGTGCCAGCAGCTTAGGGACTAGCGCCACGGGGGTTAATGAGCAGTTCTTC. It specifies CASSLGTSATGVNEQFF.